The 29 T cell receptor beta chains listed next were all sequenced from one sample in a study of CD8 T cells in ankylosing spondylitis. From the 5' RACE reads, TCRdb called clonotypes with MiXCR, one entry per CDR3 protein. The table has some 87,000 distinct CDR3 sequences, 27% seen once. Sequencing input: blood, either unsorted or a sorted T cell fraction (not recorded which). The source of these receptors is a male donor with ankylosing spondylitis or in good health (not recorded which).

The V gene is TRBV3-1, the J gene TRBJ2-2, with D unresolved. The CDR3 loop spans 13 amino acids. The V gene lost 1 base and the J gene lost 5 bases, with 5 bases spanning the gap. Germline CDR1 LGHDT, CDR2 YNNKEL (reference sequence). The CDR3 spells CASSQGRTGELFF. The CDR3 DNA reads TGTGCCAGCAGCCAAGGTCGGACCGGGGAGCTGTTTTTT. Filled out from reference TRBV3-1 and TRBJ2-2, the complete variable domain reads DTAVSQTPKYLVTQMGNDKSIKCEQNLGHDTMYWYKQDSKKFLKIMFSYNNKELIINETVPNRFSPKSPDKAHLNLHINSLELGDSAVYFCASSQGRTGELFFGEGSRLTVL.

This clonotype occurred a few times. The chain couples TRBV12-3 or TRBV12-4 to TRBJ2-7; 8 bases agree with TRBD1. The CDR3 is 13 amino acids. With V trimmed by 6 bases and J by 3 bases, 4 bases remained unmatched. The CDR3 reads CASRLQGVYEQYF. The DNA of the CDR3 is TGTGCCAGCAGGCTACAGGGGGTCTACGAGCAGTACTTC.

This clonotype has just a few counts. This chain links TRBV7-9 with TRBJ2-1; TRBD2 matches at 16 bases. This CDR3 has 16 amino acids. Germline CDR1 and CDR2: SEHNR and FQNEAQ (reference sequence). J was trimmed by 10 bases and V by 4 bases; bases with no gene match: 7. The CDR3: CASSSGTSGGVMEQFF. CDR3 DNA sequence: TGTGCCAGCAGCTCGGGGACTAGCGGGGGGGTCATGGAGCAGTTCTTC.

The chain links TRBV6-1 to TRBJ1-2; D possibly corresponds to TRBD1 (6 bases). The germline V gene has CDR1 MNHNS and CDR2 SASEGT. V was cut by 6 bases and J by 7 bases, with 21 bases left in between. The CDR3 spans 15 residues. CDR3 DNA sequence: TGTGCCAGCAGCAATACCGACGGGGGCGTAGGTGGCTACACCTTC. Its protein is CASSNTDGGVGGYTF.

This chain links TRBV27 with TRBJ2-6; TRBD1 matches at 10 bases. This CDR3 region has 16 residues. Germline V CDR1 and CDR2: MNHEY, SMNVEV (reference sequence). The junction had 1 base not matched to a gene; V was cut back by 4 bases and J by 1 base. CDR3 sequence (DNA): TGTGCCAGCAGTTGGACAGGGGGATCTGGGGCCAACGTCCTGACTTTC. It specifies CASSWTGGSGANVLTF.

This clonotype was counted between two and nine times. The genes are TRBV29-1 and TRBJ2-3; 10 positions match TRBD2. J gave up 4 bases and V 8 bases, and 3 bases lay outside the gene matches. The CDR3 runs to 12 residues. The germline gives CDR1 SQVTM, CDR2 ANQGSEA. The CDR3 is CSIGLAADTQYF. In DNA, the CDR3 is TGCAGCATCGGACTAGCGGCAGATACGCAGTATTTT.

There are a few counts of this clonotype. This rearrangement joins TRBV20-1 to TRBJ2-7, with 10 bases fitting TRBD1. Germline CDR1 is DFQATT and CDR2 is SNEGSKA (reference sequence). The CDR3 has 17 residues. The J segment lost 1 base and the V segment lost 5 bases, leaving 14 bases of the junction unmatched. CDR3: CSASPGQGYVPSYEQYF. The CDR3 DNA is TGCAGTGCTTCCCCGGGACAGGGGTACGTTCCTTCCTACGAGCAGTACTTC.

V gene TRBV18 combines with J gene TRBJ1-1; D might be TRBD1 (6 bases). The germline V gene has CDR1 KGHSH and CDR2 LQKENI. Deletions cut 2 bases from V and 4 bases from J, with 14 bases between. This CDR3 contains 15 residues. CDR3 amino acids: CASSPGRGRPTEAFF. Here the CDR3 DNA reads TGTGCCAGCTCACCAGGCAGGGGACGGCCCACTGAAGCTTTCTTT.

The chain links TRBV29-1 to TRBJ2-7; 8 bases map to TRBD2. The CDR3 is 13 residues long. Germline assignment: CDR1 SQVTM and CDR2 ANQGSEA. V trimming: 4 bases; J trimming: 2 bases; junction bases outside the gene matches: 4. The CDR3, as DNA: TGCAGCGTTGGAAAGCGGGGGACCTACGAGCAGTACGTC. Amino acid sequence: CSVGKRGTYEQYV.

This clonotype was seen once. This sequence joins TRBV9 and TRBJ2-3, with unresolved D. CDR3 length equals 13 residues. V shed 0 bases and J shed 3 bases, with 5 bases lying between them. CDR1 is SGDLS and CDR2 is YYNGEE in the germline V gene. The CDR3 spells CASSVEGTDTQYF. The CDR3 bases are TGTGCCAGCAGCGTAGAAGGAACAGATACGCAGTATTTT.

This rearrangement joins TRBV7-2 to TRBJ1-5; the match to TRBD1 covers 8 bases. The CDR3 is made up of 17 amino acids. Unmatched junction bases numbered 8, after V lost 2 bases and J lost 2 bases. Germline V gives CDR1 SGHTA, CDR2 FQGNSA. The CDR3 region has the DNA TGTGCCAGCAGCTTATGGGCAGGGGGCTCTGGCAATCAGCCCCAGCATTTT. Amino acids: CASSLWAGGSGNQPQHF.

The rearrangement uses TRBV11-2 and TRBJ2-2, with TRBD1 matching 7 bases. The CDR3 totals 18 residues. Trimming removed 2 bases from V and 1 base from J; junction bases left unmatched: 10. The germline V gene has CDR1 SGHAT and CDR2 FQNNGV. The CDR3 spells CASSLTGVPYLNTGELFF. CDR3 bases: TGTGCCAGCAGCTTAACAGGGGTGCCTTACCTGAACACCGGGGAGCTGTTTTTT.

This clonotype was recorded a few times. The V gene is TRBV2, the J gene TRBJ1-6; the D gene is possibly TRBD1 (6 bases). CDR3 size: 15 residues. Germline CDR1 and CDR2: SNHLY and FYNNEI. V lost 0 bases to trimming and J lost 9 bases, with 12 bases between them. CDR3 in amino acids: CASSEARTEGSPLHF. CDR3 bases: TGTGCCAGCAGTGAAGCACGGACAGAAGGTTCACCCCTCCACTTT.

The chain joins TRBV7-8 to TRBJ2-3; TRBD2 matches at 15 bases. This CDR3 spans 18 amino acids. The J segment lost 2 bases and the V segment lost 5 bases, leaving 8 bases of the junction unmatched. Per germline, CDR1 SGHVS and CDR2 FQNEAQ. The CDR3 nucleotides are TGTGCCAGCAGCCCTCCGGGACTAGCGGGAGGCCCCACAGATACGCAGTATTTT. Its protein is CASSPPGLAGGPTDTQYF. The full variable domain, completed using reference TRBV7-8 and TRBJ2-3, is GAGVSQSPRYKVAKRGQDVALRCDPISGHVSLFWYQQALGQGPEFLTYFQNEAQLDKSGLPSDRFFAERPEGSVSTLKIQRTQQEDSAVYLCASSPPGLAGGPTDTQYFGPGTRLTVL.

This clonotype occurred a few times. The chain combines TRBV20-1 with TRBJ1-1, with 7 nucleotides matching TRBD1. Germline-derived CDR1 and CDR2 are DFQATT and SNEGSKA (reference sequence). The CDR3 totals 14 residues. V was pared by 1 base and J by 1 base, with 3 bases of the junction left unmatched. CDR3 DNA sequence: TGCAGTGCTAGAGGACAGGGATCGAACACTGAAGCTTTCTTT. Amino acid sequence: CSARGQGSNTEAFF.

This clonotype turned up a few times. V and J are TRBV5-1 and TRBJ2-2; D uncertain. The V gene lost 2 bases and the J gene lost 1 base, with 6 bases spanning the gap. Germline-derived CDR1 and CDR2 are SGHRS and YFSETQ. There are 14 residues in the CDR3. As DNA, the CDR3 is TGCGCCAGCAGCTTCCTAAGGAACACCGGGGAGCTGTTTTTT. Translation: CASSFLRNTGELFF.

J is TRBJ2-3 and V is TRBV7-2; 8 nucleotides align to TRBD2. The CDR3 is 13 residues long. With 7 bases clipped from V and 3 bases from J, the junction kept 3 bases outside the gene matches. Germline loops: CDR1 SGHTA, CDR2 FQGNSA. The CDR3 DNA reads as TGTGCCAGCACCACGGGGGGGACAGATACGCAGTATTTT. It yields the protein CASTTGGTDTQYF.

The chain carries TRBV7-3 and TRBJ2-4; D is possibly TRBD1 or TRBD2 (5 bases each). The CDR3 has 13 amino acids. The ends were cut back, 1 base at V and 8 bases at J, with 9 bases in the middle. Germline V gene sequence: CDR1 SGHTA, CDR2 FQGTGA. The CDR3 loop reads CASSLILGDIQYF. The CDR3 nucleotides read TGTGCCAGCAGCTTAATTCTGGGGGACATTCAGTACTTC. Complete variable domain (other parts from reference TRBV7-3 and TRBJ2-4): GAGVSQTPSNKVTEKGKYVELRCDPISGHTALYWYRQSLGQGPEFLIYFQGTGAADDSGLPNDRFFAVRPEGSVSTLKIQRTERGDSAVYLCASSLILGDIQYFGAGTRLSVL.

This clonotype appeared a few times. The chain recombines TRBV7-2 with TRBJ2-1, with 12 bases fitting TRBD2. Germline V gives CDR1 SGHTA, CDR2 FQGNSA. This CDR3 has 17 amino acids. Trimming at V came to 4 bases and at J to 0 bases, leaving 4 bases not matched to a gene. Here the CDR3 DNA reads TGTGCCAGCAGCTCCGCTAGCGGGGGGGTCTCCTACAATGAGCAGTTCTTC. It is translated as CASSSASGGVSYNEQFF.

The sample holds a few counts of this clonotype. This rearrangement joins TRBV6-2 or TRBV6-3 to TRBJ1-6; 8 nucleotides line up with TRBD1. The CDR3 length is 14 residues. V lost 7 bases to trimming and J lost 8 bases; unmatched junction nucleotides: 7. Germline V lookup: CDR1 MNHEY, CDR2 SVGEGT. The CDR3 reads CASTWTGRDSPLHF. The CDR3 bases are TGTGCCAGCACGTGGACAGGGCGGGATTCACCCCTCCACTTT.

This clonotype was counted between two and nine times. DNA of the CDR3: TGTGCCAGCAGTTTATCGGGGATCTACACAGATACGCAGTATTTT. It is translated as CASSLSGIYTDTQYF. The chain recombines TRBV12-3 or TRBV12-4 with TRBJ2-3, with D possibly being TRBD2 (5 bases). Trimming stripped 2 bases from V and 2 bases from J, with 11 bases between. The CDR3 covers 15 residues.

J is TRBJ2-6 and V is TRBV6-5; possible D gene TRBD2, 6 bases. The CDR3 is 19 amino acids. V was trimmed by 4 bases and J by 0 bases, leaving 19 bases between them. Per germline, CDR1 MNHEY and CDR2 SVGAGI. The CDR3 reads CASSSRSGDPLSGANVLTF. The CDR3 DNA reads TGTGCCAGCAGTTCCCGGTCGGGGGATCCACTCTCTGGGGCCAACGTCCTGACTTTC.

This clonotype has a count of ten or more. This sequence joins TRBV20-1 and TRBJ2-1; D is undetermined. Trimming removed 6 bases at V and 8 bases at J, with 11 bases between. The CDR3 runs to 11 residues. Germline CDR1 is DFQATT and CDR2 is SNEGSKA (reference sequence). The CDR3 DNA reads TGCAGTGCCATTACCGGATATGAGCAGTTCTTC. Its protein is CSAITGYEQFF.

The genes are TRBV9 and TRBJ2-1; a weak D match, TRBD2 (6 bases). This CDR3 contains 15 residues. Trimming removed 3 bases at V and 0 bases at J, with 10 bases between. Germline CDR1 is SGDLS and CDR2 is YYNGEE. For the CDR3, the DNA is TGTGCCAGCAGCGAATTGACTAGCTCCTACAATGAGCAGTTCTTC. Translated: CASSELTSSYNEQFF.

V usage is TRBV25-1 and J usage is TRBJ2-4; 10 nucleotides line up with TRBD1. CDR1 MGHDK and CDR2 SYGVNS come from the germline V gene. The CDR3 has 15 residues. The V gene end was trimmed by 6 bases and the J gene end by 8 bases; junction bases not matched to a gene: 10. CDR3 amino acids: CASSPAGGQGDIQYF. CDR3 nucleotide sequence: TGTGCCAGCAGCCCCGCGGGTGGACAGGGGGACATTCAGTACTTC.

This clonotype was seen many times. V is TRBV20-1 and J is TRBJ1-5; no clear D. V was clipped by 4 bases and J by 7 bases, with 11 bases between them. Germline CDR1 is DFQATT and CDR2 is SNEGSKA (reference sequence). CDR3 length: 12 amino acids. The CDR3 region has the DNA TGCAGTGCTACCCTACGGGGACAGCCCCAGCATTTT. It codes for CSATLRGQPQHF.

The genes are TRBV5-1 and TRBJ2-1, with a tentative D call TRBD2 (5 bases). The CDR3 totals 13 residues. Germline CDR1 reads SGHRS; CDR2 reads YFSETQ. Trimming took 1 base from V and 7 from J, leaving 9 bases between them. Here the CDR3 reads CASSLRRGNEQFF. CDR3 DNA sequence: TGCGCCAGCAGCTTGCGACGGGGTAATGAGCAGTTCTTC. The variable domain in full, with the rest retrieved from reference TRBV5-1 and TRBJ2-1, is KAGVTQTPRYLIKTRGQQVTLSCSPISGHRSVSWYQQTPGQGLQFLFEYFSETQRNKGNFPGRFSGRQFSNSRSEMNVSTLELGDSALYLCASSLRRGNEQFFGPGTRLTVL.

The genes are TRBV5-1 and TRBJ2-7, with 9 nucleotides matching TRBD1. Germline CDR1 reads SGHRS; CDR2 reads YFSETQ. The CDR3 extends over 14 amino acids. After removal of 2 bases from V and 3 bases from J, the junction contained 3 bases not matched to a gene. DNA for the CDR3: TGCGCCAGCAGCTTACCGGGACAGGGCTACGAGCAGTACTTC. Amino acids: CASSLPGQGYEQYF. The variable domain in full, with the rest retrieved from reference TRBV5-1 and TRBJ2-7, is KAGVTQTPRYLIKTRGQQVTLSCSPISGHRSVSWYQQTPGQGLQFLFEYFSETQRNKGNFPGRFSGRQFSNSRSEMNVSTLELGDSALYLCASSLPGQGYEQYFGPGTRLTVT.

The V and J genes are TRBV10-3 and TRBJ2-1; 10 nucleotides line up with TRBD2. The CDR3 spans 14 residues. V trimming: 9 bases; J trimming: 9 bases; junction bases outside the gene matches: 11. In germline, CDR1 is ENHRY, CDR2 SYGVKD. CDR3 protein: CAMRGAGGPFEQFF. The DNA for the CDR3 is TGTGCCATGAGAGGAGCGGGAGGGCCCTTTGAGCAGTTCTTC.